Shown below are 28 T cell receptor beta chains from a single sample sequenced in a study of graft-versus-host responses after intestinal transplantation. No cognate antigen is known for these TCRs. Clones were sequenced by immunoSEQ multiplex PCR, and TCRdb holds only the in-frame ones, with some missing. Here the sample spans around 110,000 clones, about nine tenths being singletons. The specimen comprised unstimulated CD4+ T cells sorted from spleen or lymph node cells, sampled before intestinal transplant. Every receptor here comes from a human donor who received an intestinal transplant.

The chain recombines TRBV4-1 with TRBJ2-7; 7 nucleotides line up with TRBD2. This CDR3 has 16 residues. The germline CDR1 and CDR2 sequences are MGHRA and YSYEKL. V lost 0 bases, J lost 2 bases, and 7 bases stayed unmatched. In DNA form, the CDR3 reads TGCGCCAGCAGCCAAGATCGAACTAGCGTCGCCTACGAGCAGTACTTC. It yields the protein CASSQDRTSVAYEQYF.

The chain couples TRBV25-1 to TRBJ2-5; maybe TRBD1 (6 bases). The V gene lost 1 base and the J gene lost 5 bases, with 20 bases spanning the gap. The CDR3 extends over 17 amino acids. CDR1 is MGHDK and CDR2 is SYGVNS in the germline V gene. The CDR3 bases are TGTGCCAGCAGTGAATTCCCAACGACGTTACAGGGTGAGACCCAGTACTTC. It is translated as CASSEFPTTLQGETQYF.

The gene calls are TRBV29-1 and TRBJ1-1; 9 bases match TRBD1. The V and J ends lost 8 bases and 5 bases, in that order; junction bases with no gene match: 3. Germline V gene data show CDR1 as SQVTM and CDR2 as ANQGSEA. The CDR3 is 11 amino acids. Here the CDR3 reads CSTGGATEAFF. The CDR3 nucleotides are TGCAGCACAGGGGGCGCAACTGAAGCTTTCTTT.

The rearrangement uses TRBV19 and TRBJ1-5, with D possibly being TRBD1 (6 bases). Trimming cost V 5 bases and J 6 bases, with 23 bases left between them. The CDR3 loop spans 17 amino acids. Germline values: CDR1 LNHDA, CDR2 SQIVND (reference sequence). The CDR3 region is CASSYPRRTVEGQPQHF. DNA of the CDR3: TGTGCCAGTAGTTATCCCCGGAGGACAGTCGAGGGTCAGCCCCAGCATTTT.

This chain uses TRBV5-1 with TRBJ2-5; 8 positions agree with TRBD1. CDR3 length: 15 residues. Germline assignment: CDR1 SGHRS and CDR2 YFSETQ. V was clipped by 0 bases and J by 5 bases; unmatched bases: 6. The chain's CDR3 is CASSLAQGARETQYF. CDR3 sequence (DNA): TGCGCCAGCAGCTTGGCCCAGGGGGCTAGGGAGACCCAGTACTTC. The full variable domain, rest sourced from reference TRBV5-1 and TRBJ2-5, is KAGVTQTPRYLIKTRGQQVTLSCSPISGHRSVSWYQQTPGQGLQFLFEYFSETQRNKGNFPGRFSGRQFSNSRSEMNVSTLELGDSALYLCASSLAQGARETQYFGPGTRLLVL.

This chain connects TRBV5-1 to TRBJ2-1; 12 nucleotides agree with TRBD2. The germline V gene encodes CDR1 SGHRS and CDR2 YFSETQ. Trimming at V came to 4 bases and at J to 2 bases, leaving 4 bases not matched to a gene. CDR3 length: 16 residues. The CDR3 loop reads CASSKTSGGAYNEQFF. DNA of the CDR3: TGCGCCAGCAGCAAGACTAGCGGGGGCGCCTACAATGAGCAGTTCTTC.

The rearrangement uses TRBV27 and TRBJ2-2; the match to TRBD1 covers 8 bases. The CDR3 is 15 residues long. Trimming took 4 bases from V and 4 from J; bases not matched to a gene: 5. CDR1 MNHEY and CDR2 SMNVEV come from the germline V gene (reference sequence). As DNA, the CDR3 is TGTGCCAGCAGTTCAAGGACAGGGTTCACCGGGGAGCTGTTTTTT. Translated, it gives CASSSRTGFTGELFF.

This chain joins TRBV5-4 and TRBJ1-1, with 7 bases fitting TRBD1. CDR1 SGHNT and CDR2 YYREEE come from the germline V gene (reference sequence). J gave up 4 bases and V 0 bases, and 6 bases lay outside the gene matches. This CDR3 has 15 amino acids. The CDR3 is CASSLGQGWGTEAFF. CDR3 coding DNA: TGTGCCAGCAGCTTGGGACAGGGCTGGGGCACTGAAGCTTTCTTT.

The gene calls are TRBV5-1 and TRBJ2-1, with 8 bases identical to TRBD1. This CDR3 comprises 17 residues. From germline, CDR1 is SGHRS and CDR2 YFSETQ. J was trimmed by 1 base and V by 4 bases; bases with no gene match: 10. In DNA, the CDR3 is TGCGCCAGCAGCCGACAAGCAAACAGGGGGTCCTACAATGAGCAGTTCTTC. Amino acid sequence: CASSRQANRGSYNEQFF.

V usage is TRBV11-2 and J usage is TRBJ1-5, with TRBD1 identical over 8 bases. V lost 5 bases, J lost 7 bases, and 7 bases stayed unmatched. In germline, CDR1 is SGHAT, CDR2 FQNNGV. This CDR3 has 14 amino acids. The DNA of the CDR3 is TGTGCCAGCAGCCCGACAGGGGTGAGGCAGCCCCAGCATTTT. Translating it yields CASSPTGVRQPQHF.

CDR3 loop: CASSSDRFMNTEAFF. The CDR3 DNA reads as TGTGCCAGCAGCTCGGACAGGTTCATGAACACTGAAGCTTTCTTT. This chain uses TRBV7-9 with TRBJ1-1; 7 positions agree with TRBD1. Germline-derived CDR1 and CDR2 are SEHNR and FQNEAQ (reference sequence). Trimming at V came to 4 bases and at J to 0 bases, leaving 5 bases not matched to a gene. This CDR3 spans 15 amino acids.

This chain uses TRBV6-5 with TRBJ1-4, with D perhaps TRBD1 (5 bases). In germline, CDR1 is MNHEY, CDR2 SVGAGI. The ends were cut back, 2 bases at V and 8 bases at J, with 12 bases in the middle. The length of the CDR3 is 14 residues. CDR3 bases: TGTGCCAGCAGTTACGGGCAGGGTGGGGAAAAACTGTTTTTT. Its protein is CASSYGQGGEKLFF.

This chain links TRBV5-6 with TRBJ1-3; D is perhaps TRBD1 (5 bases). Deletions cut 2 bases from V and 2 bases from J, with 8 bases between. The germline V gene encodes CDR1 SGHDT and CDR2 YYEEEE. The CDR3 loop spans 14 amino acids. This CDR3 is CASSLFRAGNTIYF. In DNA form, the CDR3 reads TGTGCCAGCAGCTTATTCAGGGCTGGAAACACCATATATTTT.

The chain uses TRBV5-1 and TRBJ2-1, with TRBD1 as a possible D gene (5 bases). Germline V gene lookup returns CDR1 SGHRS and CDR2 YFSETQ. The CDR3 covers 15 residues. V lost 1 base and J 4 bases, leaving 12 bases between the germline ends. In DNA, the CDR3 is TGCGCCAGCAGCTTGATGGTACAGGTGTACAATGAGCAGTTCTTC. Translating gives CASSLMVQVYNEQFF.

As for this clone: The same CDR3 is also encoded by other DNA sequences in this sample. The rearrangement joins TRBV2 to TRBJ1-4; D may be TRBD1 (6 bases). This CDR3 region has 14 residues. V shed 3 bases and J shed 4 bases, with 9 bases lying between them. Germline V gives CDR1 SNHLY, CDR2 FYNNEI. The CDR3 DNA reads as TGTGCCAGCAGTGAGTCACAGGGTAATGAAAAACTGTTTTTT. Protein sequence: CASSESQGNEKLFF.

This sequence joins TRBV9 and TRBJ2-3; unclear D gene. The CDR3 covers 16 residues. The germline CDR1 and CDR2 sequences are SGDLS and YYNGEE. V lost 4 bases and J lost 1, with 16 bases in between. The CDR3 here is CASSPSLLRRTDTQYF. The CDR3 coding sequence is TGTGCCAGCAGCCCCAGCCTATTGCGGCGCACAGATACGCAGTATTTT.

The chain is built from TRBV5-5 and TRBJ2-5, with 9 bases lining up with TRBD1. This CDR3 has 13 amino acids. V trimming: 6 bases; J trimming: 5 bases; junction bases outside the gene matches: 5. The germline V gene encodes CDR1 SGHKS and CDR2 YYEKEE (reference sequence). The CDR3 spells CASTQGAGETQYF. CDR3 DNA sequence: TGTGCCAGCACACAGGGGGCAGGGGAGACCCAGTACTTC.

This clone appeared a few times. The V gene is TRBV30, the J gene TRBJ2-7; D may be TRBD2 (6 bases). Germline-derived CDR1 and CDR2 are GTSNPN and SVGIG (reference sequence). V was shortened by 0 bases and J by 5 bases, with 14 bases between the two germline ends. The CDR3 has 14 residues. The CDR3 here is CAWSVRRGPNEQYF. The CDR3 bases are TGTGCCTGGAGTGTAAGGCGGGGTCCCAACGAGCAGTACTTC.

The chain carries TRBV5-1 and TRBJ1-1; D remains ambiguous. This CDR3 is built from 14 residues. In germline, CDR1 is SGHRS, CDR2 YFSETQ. With 0 bases removed from V and 1 base from J, the gap between germline ends came to 7 bases. The CDR3 sequence: CASSLEAANTEAFF. The DNA for the CDR3 is TGCGCCAGCAGCTTGGAAGCGGCGAACACTGAAGCTTTCTTT.

J is TRBJ2-1 and V is TRBV5-6; TRBD2 agrees at 7 bases. Trimming at V came to 2 bases and at J to 5 bases, leaving 13 bases not matched to a gene. The CDR3 consists of 17 residues. Germline V gives CDR1 SGHDT, CDR2 YYEEEE. CDR3 nucleotides: TGTGCCAGCAGCTTAGCTTGGGCTAGCGGAAGGAACAATGAGCAGTTCTTC. Encoded protein: CASSLAWASGRNNEQFF.

The V gene is TRBV6-5, the J gene TRBJ2-7; D call uncertain. Looked up from germline, CDR1 is MNHEY and CDR2 is SVGAGI. V was clipped by 6 bases and J by 9 bases, with 18 bases between them. This CDR3 has 13 amino acids. The CDR3 reads CASSPDVPSGQYF. Here the CDR3 DNA reads TGTGCCAGCAGCCCAGACGTACCCTCGGGGCAGTACTTC.

The rearrangement joins TRBV6-5 to TRBJ2-3; 7 bases are shared with TRBD2. V lost 6 bases, J lost 0 bases, and 6 bases stayed unmatched. This CDR3 is built from 15 residues. Germline CDR1 is MNHEY and CDR2 is SVGAGI. The CDR3 DNA reads TGTGCCAGCAGGGCACGACTAGCTAGCACAGATACGCAGTATTTT. Its translation: CASRARLASTDTQYF.

This sequence joins TRBV10-3 and TRBJ2-5; 7 nucleotides agree with TRBD1. Germline V gene sequence: CDR1 ENHRY, CDR2 SYGVKD. The CDR3 is 15 amino acids. V trimming: 6 bases; J trimming: 2 bases; junction bases outside the gene matches: 9. Here the CDR3 reads CAISRDSLTQETQYF. DNA of the CDR3: TGTGCCATCAGCCGGGACAGCCTAACTCAAGAGACCCAGTACTTC.

This clone has more than one count but fewer than ten. The V call is TRBV6-5, the J call TRBJ2-1, with unresolved D. CDR3 length equals 13 residues. In germline, CDR1 is MNHEY, CDR2 SVGAGI. V was clipped by 2 bases and J by 5 bases, with 7 bases between them. The CDR3 coding sequence is TGTGCCAGCAGTTACCCAACAAACAATGAGCAGTTCTTC. Translation gives CASSYPTNNEQFF.

The rearrangement uses TRBV5-5 and TRBJ2-5; 8 bases are a match to TRBD1. V lost 4 bases to trimming and J lost 4 bases; unmatched junction nucleotides: 3. The germline V gene has CDR1 SGHKS and CDR2 YYEKEE (reference sequence). The CDR3 spans 13 residues. The CDR3 region is CASSVDRGETQYF. Here the CDR3 DNA reads TGTGCCAGCAGCGTCGACAGGGGAGAGACCCAGTACTTC.

The chain links TRBV5-5 to TRBJ2-7; D is perhaps TRBD1 (6 bases). Trimming stripped 4 bases from V and 7 bases from J, with 15 bases between. The CDR3 runs to 13 residues. Germline CDR1 and CDR2: SGHKS and YYEKEE (reference sequence). DNA of the CDR3: TGTGCCAGCAGCATTCGCCCCGGGACAGAGCAGTACTTC. Translation gives CASSIRPGTEQYF.

The V call is TRBV30, the J call TRBJ1-6; no reliable D call. V dropped 2 bases and J dropped 0 bases, with 14 bases sitting between them. The germline V gene encodes CDR1 GTSNPN and CDR2 SVGIG (reference sequence). The CDR3 runs to 17 residues. The CDR3, as DNA: TGTGCCTGGAGTAAATCTTGGACTAGCTCCTATAATTCACCCCTCCACTTT. Encoded protein: CAWSKSWTSSYNSPLHF.

This rearrangement joins TRBV18 to TRBJ2-7, with D possibly being TRBD1 (6 bases). The germline V and J ends were trimmed by 3 bases and 2 bases, with 8 bases remaining between them. CDR1 is KGHSH, CDR2 LQKENI, per germline. The CDR3 is made up of 13 amino acids. In nucleotides, the CDR3 is TGTGCCAGCTCACCGGGACAAACCTACGAGCAGTACTTC. Protein sequence: CASSPGQTYEQYF.